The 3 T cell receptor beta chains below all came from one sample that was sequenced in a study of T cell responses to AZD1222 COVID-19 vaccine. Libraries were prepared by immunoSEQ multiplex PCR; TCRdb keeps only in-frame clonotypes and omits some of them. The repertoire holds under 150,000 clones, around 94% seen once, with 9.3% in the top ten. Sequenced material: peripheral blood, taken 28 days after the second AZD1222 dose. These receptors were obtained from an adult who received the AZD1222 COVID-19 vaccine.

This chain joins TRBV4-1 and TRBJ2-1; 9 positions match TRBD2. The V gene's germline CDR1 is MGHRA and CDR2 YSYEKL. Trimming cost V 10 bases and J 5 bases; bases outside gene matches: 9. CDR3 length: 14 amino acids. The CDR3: CATSGGGENNEQFF. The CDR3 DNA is TGCGCCACCTCTGGCGGGGGGGAGAACAATGAGCAGTTCTTC.

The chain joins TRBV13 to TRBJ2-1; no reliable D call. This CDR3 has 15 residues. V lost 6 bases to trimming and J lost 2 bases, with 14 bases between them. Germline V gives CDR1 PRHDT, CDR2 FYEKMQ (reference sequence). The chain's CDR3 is CASSRGRNAYNEQFF. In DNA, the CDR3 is TGTGCCAGCAGTCGCGGACGGAACGCCTACAATGAGCAGTTCTTC.

CDR3 in amino acids: CASSQEDRGEDGYTF. The CDR3 nucleotides read TGCGCCAGCAGCCAAGAAGACAGGGGCGAGGATGGCTACACCTTC. This chain joins TRBV4-3 and TRBJ1-2; 8 bases match TRBD1. The CDR3 runs 15 residues. CDR1 LGHNA and CDR2 YSLEER come from the germline V gene. Trimming at V came to 0 bases and at J to 6 bases, leaving 6 bases not matched to a gene.